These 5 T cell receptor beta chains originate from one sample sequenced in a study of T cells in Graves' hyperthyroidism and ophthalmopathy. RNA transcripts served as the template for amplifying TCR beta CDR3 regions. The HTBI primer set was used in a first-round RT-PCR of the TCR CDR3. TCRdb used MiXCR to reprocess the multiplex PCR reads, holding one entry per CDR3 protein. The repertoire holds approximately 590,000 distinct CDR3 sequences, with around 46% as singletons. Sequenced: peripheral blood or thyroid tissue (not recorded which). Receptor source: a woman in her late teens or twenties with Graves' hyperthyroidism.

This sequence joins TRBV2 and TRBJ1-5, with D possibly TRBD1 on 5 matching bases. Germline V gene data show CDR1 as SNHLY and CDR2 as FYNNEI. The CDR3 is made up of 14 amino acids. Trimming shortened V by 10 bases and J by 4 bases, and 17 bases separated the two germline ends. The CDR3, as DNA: TGTGCCACCCACTCCTTTCAGGGAAATCAGCCCCAGCATTTT. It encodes CATHSFQGNQPQHF.

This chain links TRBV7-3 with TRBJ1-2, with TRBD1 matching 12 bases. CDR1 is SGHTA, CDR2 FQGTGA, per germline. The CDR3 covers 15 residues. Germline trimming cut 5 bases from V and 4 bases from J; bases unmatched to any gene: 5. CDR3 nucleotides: TGTGCCAGCAGCACGGGACAGGGGGCGGTCTATGGCTACACCTTC. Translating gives CASSTGQGAVYGYTF. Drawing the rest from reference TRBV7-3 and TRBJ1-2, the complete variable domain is GAGVSQTPSNKVTEKGKYVELRCDPISGHTALYWYRQSLGQGPEFLIYFQGTGAADDSGLPNDRFFAVRPEGSVSTLKIQRTERGDSAVYLCASSTGQGAVYGYTFGSGTRLTVV.

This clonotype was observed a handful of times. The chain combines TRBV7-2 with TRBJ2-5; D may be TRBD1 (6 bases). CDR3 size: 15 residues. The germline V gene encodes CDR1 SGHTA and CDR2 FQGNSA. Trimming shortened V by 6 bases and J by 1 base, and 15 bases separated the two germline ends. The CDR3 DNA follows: TGTGCCAGCAGTTACCTCCTGGACAGCCAAGAGACCCAGTACTTC. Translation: CASSYLLDSQETQYF.

CDR3 loop: CATSEPTTNRATEAFF. CDR3 sequence (DNA): TGTGCCACCAGTGAACCTACCACAAATAGGGCCACTGAAGCTTTCTTT. The gene calls are TRBV24-1 and TRBJ1-1; D is uncertain. The length of the CDR3 is 16 residues. CDR1 and CDR2 (germline): KGHDR, SFDVKD. V was clipped by 4 bases and J by 4 bases, with 18 bases between them.

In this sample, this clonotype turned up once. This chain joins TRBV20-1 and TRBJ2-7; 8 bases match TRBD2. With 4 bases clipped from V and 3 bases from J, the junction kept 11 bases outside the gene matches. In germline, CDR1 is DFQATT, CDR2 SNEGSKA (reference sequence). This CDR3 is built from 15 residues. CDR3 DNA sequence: TGCAGTGCTAAAGATCGGCGGGAGGATTACTACGAGCAGTACTTC. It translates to CSAKDRREDYYEQYF.